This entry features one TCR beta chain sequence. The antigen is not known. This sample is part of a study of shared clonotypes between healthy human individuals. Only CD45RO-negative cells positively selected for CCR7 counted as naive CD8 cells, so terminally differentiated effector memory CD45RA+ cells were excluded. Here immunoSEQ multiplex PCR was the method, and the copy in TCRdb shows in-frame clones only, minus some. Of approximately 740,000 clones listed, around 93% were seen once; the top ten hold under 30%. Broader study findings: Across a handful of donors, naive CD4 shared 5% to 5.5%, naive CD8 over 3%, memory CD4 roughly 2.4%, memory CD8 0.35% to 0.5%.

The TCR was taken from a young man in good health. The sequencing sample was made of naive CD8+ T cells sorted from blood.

CDR3 coding DNA: TGTGCCAGCAGCCAAAGGACAGGGGGCTACGAGCAGTACTTC. It yields the protein CASSQRTGGYEQYF. V and J are TRBV11-2 and TRBJ2-7; 10 bases fit TRBD1. The CDR3 contains 14 residues. The V gene's germline CDR1 is SGHAT and CDR2 FQNNGV. V trimming: 5 bases; J trimming: 3 bases; junction bases outside the gene matches: 4.